This TCR beta chain was sequenced during a study of cytomegalovirus exposure and HLA in healthy donors. Study-level information: Earlier findings included some 120 million unique TCR beta sequences obtained from some 180 million T cells. Points from the study as a whole: TCR beta chains associated with HLA were, in a later analysis, more clonally expanded than equally common others. Apparent HLA restriction characterized most CMV-associated TCR beta chains in a later analysis.

The V gene's germline CDR1 is SGHTA and CDR2 FQGNSA. CDR3 length: 13 residues. V was pared by 5 bases and J by 3 bases, with 1 base of the junction left unmatched. This clone was picked up a small number of times. No antigen is known for it. Other DNA sequences from this sample encode an identical CDR3 as well. PCR employed 60 Vbeta and 13 Jbeta primers. Measured with immunoSEQ multiplex PCR; TCRdb has only the in-frame clones, and not every one. The profile shows 150,000 to 200,000 clones, 82% of them singletons. This sequence was found in a middle-aged man in good health and CMV-seronegative. Material for sequencing was PBMCs. The chain couples TRBV7-2 to TRBJ2-7, with 10 bases lining up with TRBD1. CDR3 coding DNA: TGTGCCAGCAGCAGGGACAGGGGCTACGAGCAGTACTTC. Translated, it gives CASSRDRGYEQYF. Filled out from reference TRBV7-2 and TRBJ2-7, the complete variable domain reads GAGVSQSPSNKVTEKGKDVELRCDPISGHTALYWYRQSLGQGLEFLIYFQGNSAPDKSGLPSDRFSAERTGGSVSTLTIQRTQQEDSAVYLCASSRDRGYEQYFGPGTRLTVT.